This T cell receptor (beta chain) was identified in a study of cytomegalovirus exposure and HLA in healthy donors. Study outcomes and limitations: Follow-up analysis later connected one missense variant in DCLRE1C with trimming of TCR beta V- and J-genes. Listed as cytomegalovirus-associated were 150 to 200 TCR beta chains. A later analysis showed TCR association rates differing by HLA locus, peaking at DRB1 and lowest at HLA-C. Testing in vitro showed a few CMV-associated chains specific for CMV antigens.

Concerning this clone itself: Its antigen is currently unknown.

13 Jbeta primers and 60 Vbeta primers were used for the PCR. Profiled with immunoSEQ multiplex PCR; TCRdb holds only in-frame clones, not every one. The sample lists 150,000 to 200,000 clones, about two thirds seen once, with roughly 4% in the top ten. Germline CDR1 and CDR2: MNHEY and SMNVEV (reference sequence). This CDR3 has 16 amino acids. With 4 bases clipped from V and 3 bases from J, the junction kept 8 bases outside the gene matches. Sequencing input: PBMCs. The source is a woman aged 18-29 years in good health and CMV-seropositive. The chain employs TRBV27 and TRBJ2-3, with 9 bases lining up with TRBD2. For the CDR3, the DNA is TGTGCCAGCAGTTGGGGGGGGACTAGCATTACAGATACGCAGTATTTT. It is translated as CASSWGGTSITDTQYF.